This TCR beta chain originates from a study of blood T cell repertoires in COVID-19. Study at large: The United States, Italy and Spain provided the acute and convalescent COVID-19 samples. From T cells, B-cell-depleted T cells, or PBMCs came the material, which was cDNA or gDNA.

With 0 bases removed from V and 4 bases from J, the gap between germline ends came to 12 bases. Germline V CDR1 and CDR2: SGHVS, FNYEAQ. This CDR3 is built from 15 residues. Source study methods: Nucleated cell number was recorded as an estimate derived from reference gene primer amplification. Generated by immunoSEQ multiplex PCR, the TCRdb table keeps only in-frame clones and is missing some. The V and J calls and clone size come from that table; D and trimming were worked out from the DNA. The sample has roughly 480,000 clones, 75% to 90% seen once. Sequences were obtained from peripheral blood. The chain uses TRBV7-6 and TRBJ1-2, with D possibly matching TRBD1 (5 bases). The receptor was derived from a young man with COVID-19, enrolled during active disease. In nucleotides, the CDR3 is TGTGCCAGCAGCTTAGCGGAATCAGGGATCTATGGCTACACCTTC. Translating it yields CASSLAESGIYGYTF. Variable domain in full (rest from reference TRBV7-6 and TRBJ1-2): GAGVSQSPRYKVTKRGQDVALRCDPISGHVSLYWYRQALGQGPEFLTYFNYEAQQDKSGLPNDRFSAERPEGSISTLTIQRTEQRDSAMYRCASSLAESGIYGYTFGSGTRLTVV.